These 20 T cell receptor beta chains came from one sample sequenced in a study of cytomegalovirus exposure and HLA in healthy donors. With 60 Vbeta and 13 Jbeta primers, the PCR was carried out. The assay was immunoSEQ multiplex PCR, and TCRdb's table has in-frame clones only and misses some. The repertoire consists of 95,000 to 110,000 clones, with 60% to 80% occurring once and the leading ten covering 2% to 3%. The sample was PBMCs. These receptor sequences come from a man aged 18 to 30 in good health and CMV-seronegative.

The gene calls are TRBV7-9 and TRBJ1-4; TRBD1 agrees at 8 bases. CDR3 size: 15 residues. Germline CDR1 reads SEHNR; CDR2 reads FQNEAQ (reference sequence). Trimming cost V 5 bases and J 5 bases; bases outside gene matches: 7. CDR3 sequence: CASSGWGTGNEKLFF. DNA of the CDR3: TGTGCCAGCAGCGGTTGGGGGACAGGCAATGAAAAACTGTTTTTT.

The chain links TRBV5-1 to TRBJ2-5, with a possible D match to TRBD2 (7 bases). The CDR3 consists of 13 residues. CDR1 and CDR2 from the germline V gene are SGHRS and YFSETQ. The V end was cut by 7 bases, the J end by 5 bases, with 15 bases between. The CDR3 DNA reads as TGCGCCAGCCGTCTGGGGGGGGCGGAGACCCAGTACTTC. As protein: CASRLGGAETQYF.

This clone has just a few counts. The chain is built from TRBV27 and TRBJ1-5; perhaps TRBD1 as D (5 bases). Germline values: CDR1 MNHEY, CDR2 SMNVEV (reference sequence). CDR3 length: 13 amino acids. V was clipped by 6 bases and J by 3 bases, with 9 bases between them. Here the CDR3 DNA reads TGTGCCAGCAGCAGGGTAGTCAATCAGCCCCAGCATTTT. This encodes CASSRVVNQPQHF.

This chain uses TRBV20-1 with TRBJ1-2; 12 bases line up with TRBD1. The CDR3 is 11 amino acids. In germline, CDR1 is DFQATT, CDR2 SNEGSKA (reference sequence). The CDR3 sequence is CRSGQGADYTF. The CDR3 coding sequence is TGCAGGTCGGGACAGGGGGCTGACTACACCTTC.

This chain links TRBV9 with TRBJ1-1; D unresolved. The CDR3 length is 13 residues. The V end lost 3 bases, the J end lost 1 base, and 7 bases lay between the germline ends. In germline, CDR1 is SGDLS, CDR2 YYNGEE. The CDR3 DNA reads TGTGCCAGCAGCGCACGACAGAACACTGAAGCTTTCTTT. Translating gives CASSARQNTEAFF.

The gene calls are TRBV10-2 and TRBJ2-3; tentatively, D is TRBD2 (5 bases). V lost 6 bases, J lost 2 bases, and 15 bases lay in between. The germline V gene encodes CDR1 WSHSY and CDR2 SAAADI. There are 15 residues in the CDR3. CDR3 sequence (DNA): TGCGCCAGCAGCCCCGTACTAGAGAACACAGATACGCAGTATTTT. Translating gives CASSPVLENTDTQYF.

The rearrangement links TRBV7-9 to TRBJ1-5; D is unclear. The CDR3 extends over 13 amino acids. Germline assignment: CDR1 SEHNR and CDR2 FQNEAQ (reference sequence). V was shortened by 5 bases and J by 5 bases, with 10 bases between the two germline ends. DNA for the CDR3: TGTGCCAGCAGCGATACGGGATATCAGCCCCAGCATTTT. This sequence encodes CASSDTGYQPQHF. Full variable domain (rest looked up from reference TRBV7-9 and TRBJ1-5): DTGVSQNPRHKITKRGQNVTFRCDPISEHNRLYWYRQTLGQGPEFLTYFQNEAQLEKSRLLSDRFSAERPKGSFSTLEIQRTEQGDSAMYLCASSDTGYQPQHFGDGTRLSIL.

The chain employs TRBV11-2 and TRBJ1-1; 7 bases agree with TRBD1. CDR1 SGHAT and CDR2 FQNNGV come from the germline V gene. Trimming cost V 4 bases and J 6 bases; bases outside gene matches: 11. The CDR3 extends over 15 amino acids. The CDR3 sequence: CASSSDSDRRPEAFF. As DNA, the CDR3 is TGTGCCAGCAGCTCCGACTCGGACAGGAGGCCTGAAGCTTTCTTT.

This clone was recorded at least ten times. The chain combines TRBV9 with TRBJ2-7; 12 bases map to TRBD2. This CDR3 has 17 amino acids. The germline gives CDR1 SGDLS, CDR2 YYNGEE. The ends lost 0 bases at V and 6 bases at J; junction bases unmatched: 10. CDR3 protein: CASSVGPTGTSGSEQYF. The CDR3 DNA sequence: TGTGCCAGCAGCGTAGGTCCGACCGGGACTAGCGGGTCCGAGCAGTACTTC.

The chain combines TRBV2 with TRBJ1-2, with TRBD1 matching over 7 bases. The CDR3 totals 14 residues. The germline V gene encodes CDR1 SNHLY and CDR2 FYNNEI. With V trimmed by 2 bases and J by 2 bases, 2 bases remained unmatched. CDR3 residues: CASSENRGNYGYTF. The CDR3 DNA reads TGTGCCAGCAGTGAAAACAGGGGAAACTATGGCTACACCTTC.

The rearrangement uses TRBV7-7 and TRBJ2-5; a weak D match, TRBD1 (6 bases). CDR1 and CDR2 from the germline V gene are SSHAT and FNYEAQ (reference sequence). The CDR3 covers 13 residues. V dropped 6 bases and J dropped 5 bases, with 13 bases sitting between them. CDR3 in DNA: TGTGCCAGCAGTCCCTTGGGGGCGGAGACCCAGTACTTC. Its protein is CASSPLGAETQYF.

The genes are TRBV10-2 and TRBJ2-7; 13 bases align to TRBD2. This CDR3 comprises 15 residues. In germline, CDR1 is WSHSY, CDR2 SAAADI. With 4 bases clipped from V and 4 bases from J, the junction kept 4 bases outside the gene matches. CDR3 region: CASSATSGGPYEQYF. The CDR3 region has the DNA TGCGCCAGCAGTGCGACTAGCGGGGGGCCGTACGAGCAGTACTTC.

V gene TRBV6-1 combines with J gene TRBJ1-2, with TRBD1 as a possible D gene (5 bases). In germline, CDR1 is MNHNS, CDR2 SASEGT. The CDR3 covers 16 residues. V shed 0 bases and J shed 8 bases, with 19 bases lying between them. CDR3 in DNA: TGTGCCAGCAGTGAAGCGCTGGGCAGGGTGGAACGAGGCTACACCTTC. Its protein product is CASSEALGRVERGYTF.

V and J are TRBV9 and TRBJ1-3; TRBD1 aligns across 12 bases. Germline V lookup: CDR1 SGDLS, CDR2 YYNGEE. The CDR3 totals 16 residues. V trimming: 3 bases; J trimming: 5 bases; junction bases outside the gene matches: 6. Here the CDR3 reads CASSATGTGGRNTIYF. CDR3 in DNA: TGTGCCAGCAGCGCTACCGGGACAGGGGGCCGAAACACCATATATTTT.

The chain carries TRBV12-2 and TRBJ2-7; the DNA was not compared with TRBD2, the D call given in the table. TRBV12-2 corresponds to a pseudogene. The CDR3 spans 17 residues. DNA for the CDR3: TGTGCAAGTCGCTCCGAGGCCCGGGGAGTCTGCCCCTGCGAGCAGTACTTC. This sequence encodes CASRSEARGVCPCEQYF.

The chain joins TRBV28 to TRBJ1-4; 8 bases are a match to TRBD1. Germline lookup yields CDR1 MDHEN and CDR2 SYDVKM. This CDR3 is 15 amino acids long. V shed 4 bases and J 5 bases; nucleotides not matched to a gene: 6. CDR3 residues: CASSSTGGINEKLFF. CDR3 DNA sequence: TGTGCCAGCAGTTCAACAGGGGGAATAAATGAAAAACTGTTTTTT.

The chain employs TRBV28 and TRBJ2-7, with D unclear. Trimming took 7 bases from V and 3 from J, leaving 10 bases between them. The germline CDR1 and CDR2 sequences are MDHEN and SYDVKM. This CDR3 is built from 12 residues. The chain's CDR3 is CASNRKYYEQYF. For the CDR3, the DNA is TGTGCCAGCAACAGAAAATACTACGAGCAGTACTTC.

This clone came up a few times. This chain links TRBV7-6 with TRBJ1-1, with D unresolved. The V end lost 5 bases, the J end lost 3 bases, and 13 bases lay between the germline ends. This CDR3 is 14 amino acids long. Germline values: CDR1 SGHVS, CDR2 FNYEAQ. CDR3 residues: CASSVSDGDTEAFF. CDR3 DNA: TGTGCCAGCAGCGTAAGTGACGGGGACACTGAAGCTTTCTTT.

CDR3 amino acids: CASNQDRGILRGSGNQPQHF. Written as DNA, the CDR3 is TGTGCCAGTAACCAGGACAGGGGGATACTCCGGGGTAGTGGCAATCAGCCCCAGCATTTT. V is TRBV19 and J is TRBJ1-5, with 10 positions matching TRBD1. This CDR3 has 20 amino acids. The ends lost 7 bases at V and 2 bases at J; junction bases unmatched: 20. Germline values: CDR1 LNHDA, CDR2 SQIVND (reference sequence).

V usage is TRBV29-1 and J usage is TRBJ2-2; D perhaps matches TRBD1 (6 bases). CDR3 length equals 14 residues. Germline V gene data show CDR1 as SQVTM and CDR2 as ANQGSEA. V lost 5 bases and J 4 bases, leaving 14 bases between the germline ends. DNA for the CDR3: TGCAGCGTTCCACAGGGCTCGAGCACCGGGGAGCTGTTTTTT. Its translation is CSVPQGSSTGELFF.